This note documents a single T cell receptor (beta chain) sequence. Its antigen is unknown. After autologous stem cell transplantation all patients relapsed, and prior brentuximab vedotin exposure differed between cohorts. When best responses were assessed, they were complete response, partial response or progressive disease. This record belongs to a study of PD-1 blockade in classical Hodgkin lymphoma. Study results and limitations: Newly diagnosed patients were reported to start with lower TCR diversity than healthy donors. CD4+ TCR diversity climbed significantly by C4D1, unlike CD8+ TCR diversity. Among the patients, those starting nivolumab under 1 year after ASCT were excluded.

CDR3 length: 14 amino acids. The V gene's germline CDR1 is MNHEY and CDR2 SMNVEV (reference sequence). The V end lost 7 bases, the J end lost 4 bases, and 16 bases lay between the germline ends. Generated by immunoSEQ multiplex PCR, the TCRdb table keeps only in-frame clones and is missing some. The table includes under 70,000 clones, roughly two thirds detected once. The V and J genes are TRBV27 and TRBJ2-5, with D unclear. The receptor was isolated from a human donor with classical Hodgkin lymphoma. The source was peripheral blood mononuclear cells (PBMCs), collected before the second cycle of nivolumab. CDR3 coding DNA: TGTGCCAGCAACCCATCAGGCGAGAGAGAGACCCAGTACTTC. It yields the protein CASNPSGERETQYF.